The subject of this entry is one TCR beta chain. The antigen is unknown. Described time point: cycle 4 day 1 (C4D1), after 6 weeks of nivolumab. Exposure to brentuximab vedotin varied, and each patient had relapsed following autologous stem cell transplantation. Reported best responses ranged across complete response, partial response or progressive disease. Only in-frame clones appear in the TCRdb table, and some are missing; sequencing was by immunoSEQ multiplex PCR. The sample records several thousand clones, roughly 71% being singletons. These data come from a study of PD-1 blockade in classical Hodgkin lymphoma. Findings and limits, study-wide: Newly diagnosed patients and complete responders had comparable diversity at baseline. The CD4+ diversity rise by C4D1 was clearest in complete responders. It was reported that newly diagnosed patients had less baseline TCR diversity than healthy donors.

V lost 2 bases and J lost 6; bases outside the gene matches: 11. Germline assignment: CDR1 LGHNA and CDR2 YSLEER. The CDR3 is 18 amino acids. The chain uses TRBV4-3 and TRBJ2-2, with 11 nucleotides matching TRBD2. Sequenced material: peripheral blood mononuclear cells (PBMCs), taken before the fourth cycle of nivolumab. This TCR came from a human donor with classical Hodgkin lymphoma. DNA of the CDR3: TGCGCCAGCAGCCAACTCCTAGCGGGAGGCTTAAAATCCGGGGAGCTGTTTTTT. It specifies CASSQLLAGGLKSGELFF.